Each of the 25 T cell receptor beta chains below was sequenced from the same sample in a study of T-cell memory formation after mild COVID-19. One entry per CDR3 protein results from TCRdb running MiXCR on the 5' RACE reads. The sample holds 200,000 to 250,000 distinct CDR3 sequences, 27% seen once. The sample consisted of PBMCs or a T cell subset sorted from them (not recorded which). These receptors were collected from an adult woman who had mild COVID-19 (a few samples of this study predate the infection). Cell type and time point are not known.

V and J are TRBV4-3 and TRBJ2-1, with D possibly being TRBD1 or TRBD2 (5 bases each). V lost 5 bases and J lost 3, with 14 bases in between. This CDR3 is 15 amino acids long. Germline loops: CDR1 LGHNA, CDR2 YSLEER. The chain's CDR3 is CASSSGTNDYNEQFF. DNA for the CDR3: TGCGCCAGCAGCTCCGGGACCAATGACTACAATGAGCAGTTCTTC.

The chain has TRBV6-2 or TRBV6-3 and TRBJ1-2, with D perhaps TRBD1 (6 bases). The ends were cut back, 0 bases at V and 1 base at J, with 21 bases in the middle. The CDR3 extends over 19 amino acids. Per germline, CDR1 MNHEY and CDR2 SVGEGT. The CDR3 bases are TGTGCCAGCAGTTACTCGAAACCCTCGGACAGCTTTTTTAACTATGGCTACACCTTC. The encoded protein is CASSYSKPSDSFFNYGYTF.

This clonotype was seen only a few times. V and J are TRBV20-1 and TRBJ1-2; tentative D call: TRBD1 (6 bases). V gave up 0 bases and J gave up 5 bases, with 22 bases separating them. The CDR3 totals 17 residues. CDR1 and CDR2 (germline): DFQATT, SNEGSKA (reference sequence). CDR3 amino acids: CSARDLLQGPSVYGYTF. As DNA, the CDR3 is TGCAGTGCTAGAGATCTCTTGCAGGGGCCATCGGTGTATGGCTACACCTTC.

The genes are TRBV6-5 and TRBJ2-2, with a weak D call TRBD1 (6 bases). V was shortened by 6 bases and J by 5 bases, with 13 bases between the two germline ends. This CDR3 is built from 14 residues. CDR1 and CDR2 (germline): MNHEY, SVGAGI. CDR3 loop: CASSRGGTTGELFF. The DNA for the CDR3 is TGTGCCAGCAGCCGAGGGGGAACTACCGGGGAGCTGTTTTTT.

V usage is TRBV4-3 and J usage is TRBJ2-3; D unresolved. The V gene's germline CDR1 is LGHNA and CDR2 YSLEER. Deletions cut 0 bases from V and 6 bases from J, with 7 bases between. The CDR3 is made up of 13 amino acids. The CDR3 sequence is CASSQDSGDTQYF. The CDR3 nucleotides read TGCGCCAGCAGCCAAGATTCCGGGGATACGCAGTATTTT.

This clonotype has a handful of counts. This chain connects TRBV12-3 or TRBV12-4 to TRBJ2-6, with D maybe TRBD1 (5 bases). The CDR3 extends over 17 amino acids. Trimming removed 4 bases from V and 1 base from J, with 14 bases in between. The CDR3 here is CASSSGLLQSGANVLTF. The CDR3 nucleotides read TGTGCCAGCAGTTCAGGGCTTCTCCAATCTGGGGCCAACGTCCTGACTTTC.

This clonotype has more than one count but fewer than ten. This chain uses TRBV7-2 with TRBJ2-1; 8 nucleotides match TRBD2. The germline CDR1 and CDR2 sequences are SGHTA and FQGNSA. V lost 3 bases, J lost 6 bases, and 10 bases stayed unmatched. The CDR3 contains 16 residues. The CDR3 spells CASSFTSGSVGNEQFF. The DNA of the CDR3 is TGTGCCAGCAGCTTCACGAGCGGGAGCGTAGGCAATGAGCAGTTCTTC. The variable domain in full, completed from reference TRBV7-2 and TRBJ2-1, reads GAGVSQSPSNKVTEKGKDVELRCDPISGHTALYWYRQSLGQGLEFLIYFQGNSAPDKSGLPSDRFSAERTGGSVSTLTIQRTQQEDSAVYLCASSFTSGSVGNEQFFGPGTRLTVL.

In its sample, this clonotype was seen a few times. The chain employs TRBV24-1 and TRBJ2-1, with D perhaps matching TRBD1 (6 bases). V was shortened by 4 bases and J by 5 bases, with 17 bases between the two germline ends. From germline, CDR1 is KGHDR and CDR2 SFDVKD. This CDR3 is 16 amino acids long. The CDR3 spells CATSDYTGIYHNEQFF. CDR3 bases: TGTGCCACCAGTGACTATACAGGGATTTACCACAATGAGCAGTTCTTC.

This clonotype appeared a few times. V is TRBV29-1 and J is TRBJ1-2; TRBD1 is a possible D gene (5 bases). With 3 bases removed from V and 7 bases from J, the gap between germline ends came to 15 bases. The CDR3 has 13 amino acids. Germline CDR1 and CDR2: SQVTM and ANQGSEA. The CDR3 is CSVDLWGRRGYTF. The CDR3 DNA reads TGCAGCGTTGATCTGTGGGGGAGGCGTGGCTACACCTTC.

The J gene is TRBJ1-3, the V gene TRBV7-2; D gene uncertain. This CDR3 has 14 residues. The germline CDR1 and CDR2 sequences are SGHTA and FQGNSA. Trimming cost V 5 bases and J 6 bases, with 14 bases left between them. The CDR3 DNA reads as TGTGCCAGCAGCCCCGGCGGGTCGGAAAACACCATATATTTT. Residues: CASSPGGSENTIYF.

V is TRBV30 and J is TRBJ2-7; 10 nucleotides line up with TRBD2. CDR1 and CDR2 from the germline V gene are GTSNPN and SVGIG (reference sequence). Trimming at V came to 0 bases and at J to 2 bases, leaving 4 bases not matched to a gene. This CDR3 spans 15 amino acids. The CDR3 nucleotides read TGTGCCTGGAGTGTAACTCTAGCGGGAGCCTACGAGCAGTACTTC. Amino acid sequence: CAWSVTLAGAYEQYF.

This clonotype was counted a few times. The chain carries TRBV29-1 and TRBJ2-7, with TRBD2 as a possible D gene (6 bases). Per the germline V gene, CDR1 is SQVTM and CDR2 is ANQGSEA. The CDR3 spans 16 residues. Trimming cost V 1 base and J 4 bases, with 20 bases left between them. The CDR3 protein is CSVEGRGAGLGYEQYF. The CDR3 DNA follows: TGCAGCGTTGAAGGCCGCGGGGCGGGCCTAGGGTACGAGCAGTACTTC.

J is TRBJ2-7 and V is TRBV20-1; 15 bases line up with TRBD2. V lost 5 bases, J lost 2 bases, and 7 bases stayed unmatched. The CDR3 runs 16 residues. Germline CDR1 reads DFQATT; CDR2 reads SNEGSKA (reference sequence). CDR3 residues: CSAGTSGRRGAYEQYF. As DNA, the CDR3 is TGCAGTGCTGGGACTAGCGGGAGGAGGGGTGCCTACGAGCAGTACTTC.

The chain employs TRBV14 and TRBJ1-2, with D possibly being TRBD1 (5 bases). The germline V gene encodes CDR1 SGHDN and CDR2 FVKESK. The V end was cut by 4 bases, the J end by 3 bases, with 15 bases between. The CDR3 spans 15 residues. The DNA for the CDR3 is TGTGCCAGCAGCCCCACAGGAGGGATTTACTATGGCTACACCTTC. It translates to CASSPTGGIYYGYTF.

The chain has TRBV19 and TRBJ2-3; 12 bases map to TRBD2. From germline, CDR1 is LNHDA and CDR2 SQIVND (reference sequence). This CDR3 spans 13 amino acids. V lost 10 bases to trimming and J lost 11 bases; unmatched junction nucleotides: 10. This CDR3 is CATATQTSGRQYF. The CDR3 DNA reads TGTGCCACCGCCACCCAGACTAGCGGGAGGCAGTATTTT.

This clonotype was counted only a few times. The chain recombines TRBV12-5 with TRBJ1-3; D remains unclear. Germline CDR1 and CDR2: LGHNT and FRNRAP. V dropped 7 bases and J dropped 2 bases, with 6 bases sitting between them. CDR3 length: 12 residues. The CDR3 loop reads CASEKAGNTIYF. The CDR3, as DNA: TGTGCTAGTGAGAAGGCTGGAAACACCATATATTTT. The full variable domain, rest sourced from reference TRBV12-5 and TRBJ1-3, is DARVTQTPRHKVTEMGQEVTMRCQPILGHNTVFWYRQTMMQGLELLAYFRNRAPLDDSGMPKDRFSAEMPDATLATLKIQPSEPRDSAVYFCASEKAGNTIYFGEGSWLTVV.

The rearrangement links TRBV2 to TRBJ2-7; TRBD1 matches at 8 bases. Germline V lookup: CDR1 SNHLY, CDR2 FYNNEI. V gave up 3 bases and J gave up 7 bases; unmatched junction bases: 5. The CDR3 covers 13 residues. CDR3 bases: TGTGCCAGCAGTGAGGGGACAGGCCGGGAGCAGTACTTC. This sequence encodes CASSEGTGREQYF.

The chain couples TRBV6-5 to TRBJ1-1; D not certain. The CDR3 is 13 residues long. The V end was cut by 6 bases, the J end by 2 bases, with 10 bases between. Germline-derived CDR1 and CDR2 are MNHEY and SVGAGI. CDR3 sequence reads: CASRFAANTEAFF. DNA for the CDR3: TGTGCCAGCAGATTCGCAGCTAACACTGAAGCTTTCTTT.

The chain employs TRBV12-3 or TRBV12-4 and TRBJ2-2, with D maybe TRBD1 (8 bases). The CDR3 contains 15 residues. The germline V and J ends were trimmed by 6 bases and 6 bases, with 17 bases remaining between them. This chain's CDR3 is CASRHRGGKPGELFF. CDR3 in DNA: TGTGCCAGCAGACACAGGGGGGGGAAGCCCGGGGAGCTGTTTTTT.

The sample holds many counts of this clonotype. The V call is TRBV11-3, the J call TRBJ2-1, with D hard to call. Germline CDR1 and CDR2: SGHNT and YENEEA. This CDR3 region has 17 residues. The V gene lost 1 base and the J gene lost 0 bases, with 13 bases spanning the gap. CDR3 amino acids: CASSLGARLGSYNEQFF. CDR3 sequence (DNA): TGTGCCAGCAGCTTAGGAGCGCGGCTCGGCTCCTACAATGAGCAGTTCTTC.

This clonotype was found a few times. The chain carries TRBV7-9 and TRBJ1-1; D gene ambiguous. V lost 1 base and J lost 4, with 4 bases in between. The germline CDR1 and CDR2 sequences are SEHNR and FQNEAQ (reference sequence). This CDR3 region has 12 residues. This CDR3 is CASSLEVTEAFF. Written as DNA, the CDR3 is TGTGCCAGCAGCTTAGAGGTCACTGAAGCTTTCTTT. Full variable domain (rest looked up from reference TRBV7-9 and TRBJ1-1): DTGVSQNPRHKITKRGQNVTFRCDPISEHNRLYWYRQTLGQGPEFLTYFQNEAQLEKSRLLSDRFSAERPKGSFSTLEIQRTEQGDSAMYLCASSLEVTEAFFGQGTRLTVV.

This sequence joins TRBV29-1 and TRBJ2-3; D may be TRBD1 (6 bases). The germline V gene has CDR1 SQVTM and CDR2 ANQGSEA. The CDR3 contains 15 residues. V lost 7 bases and J lost 1, with 18 bases in between. CDR3 region: CSAEKQGTRTDTQYF. CDR3 nucleotide sequence: TGCAGCGCCGAAAAGCAGGGGACACGCACAGATACGCAGTATTTT.

This sequence joins TRBV7-9 and TRBJ2-2, with 15 bases lining up with TRBD2. From germline, CDR1 is SEHNR and CDR2 FQNEAQ (reference sequence). V trimming: 6 bases; J trimming: 5 bases; junction bases outside the gene matches: 10. This CDR3 spans 18 amino acids. The CDR3 protein is CASREPGLAGGGTGELFF. Written as DNA, the CDR3 is TGTGCCAGCAGGGAACCGGGACTAGCGGGAGGCGGAACCGGGGAGCTGTTTTTT.

This clonotype was counted a few times. The chain has TRBV25-1 and TRBJ2-7; the D call may be TRBD1 or TRBD2 (5 bases each). The CDR3 contains 13 residues. With 5 bases removed from V and 2 bases from J, the gap between germline ends came to 10 bases. Germline CDR1 MGHDK, CDR2 SYGVNS. In nucleotides, the CDR3 is TGTGCCAGCAGTTGGGACGTGCCCTACGAGCAGTACTTC. Its translation: CASSWDVPYEQYF.

The V call is TRBV2, the J call TRBJ1-1, with a possible D match to TRBD1 (6 bases). V was cut by 1 base and J by 5 bases, with 8 bases left in between. Per germline, CDR1 SNHLY and CDR2 FYNNEI. CDR3 size: 13 residues. The chain's CDR3 is CASSEGQGTEAFF. The CDR3, as DNA: TGTGCCAGCAGTGAAGGGCAGGGGACTGAAGCTTTCTTT.